A selection of T cell receptor beta chains follows, all from one sample in a study of CD8+ T cells in alopecia areata. The method was immunoSEQ multiplex PCR; TCRdb's version includes in-frame clones alone and lacks a portion of them. The table has under 200,000 clones, less than 70% seen once. The source material was CD4+ T cells sorted from blood, sampled at week 24, from a patient treated with tofacitinib. The receptors were gathered from a human donor with alopecia areata. CDR3s include the opening cysteine and the closing phenylalanine or tryptophan. A D gene is named only where the DNA matches it firmly. Clone size is given for some rows only: seen once, a few or many times, or a class if the clone is expanded.

>.|.|TRBV7-9|TRBJ1-2
CASSQGPSGYTF
TGTGCCAGCAGCCAGGGCCCTTCTGGCTACACCTTC
>.|.|TRBV11-3|TRBJ2-2
CALGRPGTGELFF
TGTGCCTTAGGCCGCCCGGGGACCGGGGAGCTGTTTTTT
>.|.|TRBV30|TRBJ1-3
CAWSRGDPGNTIYF
TGTGCCTGGAGTCGTGGGGACCCTGGAAACACCATATATTTT
>.|.|TRBV6-1|TRBJ1-5
CASTRDGNQPQHF
TGTGCCAGCACCCGGGACGGCAATCAGCCCCAGCATTTT
>.|TRBD2|TRBV18|TRBJ2-7
CASSPTSGGAYEQYF
TGTGCCAGCTCACCCACTAGCGGGGGGGCCTACGAGCAGTACTTC
>few|.|TRBV7-9|TRBJ2-5
CASSLNQETQYF
TGTGCCAGCAGCTTAAACCAAGAGACCCAGTACTTC
>few|.|TRBV19|TRBJ2-3
CASSTHGAGADTQYF
TGTGCCAGTAGTACCCACGGGGCGGGTGCAGATACGCAGTATTTT
>.|.|TRBV6-5|TRBJ2-2
CASSYGSARGTELFF
TGTGCCAGCAGTTACGGGTCAGCACGAGGCACGGAGCTGTTTTTT
>.|TRBD2|TRBV10-3|TRBJ2-2
CASQLAGAPGELFF
TGTGCCAGCCAACTAGCGGGGGCCCCCGGGGAGCTGTTTTTT
>few|.|TRBV10-3|TRBJ1-2
CAIGQYGYTF
TGTGCCATCGGACAGTACGGCTACACCTTC
>few|TRBD1|TRBV29-1|TRBJ1-2
CSVEGPGTGHSGGYTF
TGCAGCGTTGAGGGCCCCGGGACAGGGCATTCGGGGGGCTACACCTTC
>few|.|TRBV29-1|TRBJ2-5
CSVGDSETQYF
TGCAGCGTTGGAGATTCGGAGACCCAGTACTTC
>once|.|TRBV20-1|TRBJ1-1
CSPPGAFF
TGCAGTCCTCCAGGGGCTTTCTTT